This T cell receptor (beta chain) was sequenced during a study of cytomegalovirus exposure and HLA in healthy donors. General study results and limits: A few V segments could not be told apart, such as TRBV6-2 and TRBV6-3, and were left out.

The PCR was carried out with 60 Vbeta primers and 13 Jbeta primers. Source study methods: Some 10 million shared chains were among the 60 million to 80 million unique TCR beta chains that a later analysis counted. The assay was immunoSEQ multiplex PCR, and TCRdb's table has in-frame clones only and misses some. V, J and clone size are those of that table, while D and trimming were read from the DNA. The sample includes some 65,000 clones, just over 65% of them seen just once. Regarding this clone: Its antigen is unknown.

The CDR3 totals 14 residues. After removal of 5 bases from V and 5 bases from J, the junction contained 8 bases not matched to a gene. CDR1 and CDR2 (germline): LNHDA, SQIVND (reference sequence). This sequence originates from a woman younger than 45 in good health and CMV-seronegative. The specimen was PBMCs. This chain joins TRBV19 and TRBJ1-1; 7 bases agree with TRBD1. CDR3 region: CASSQNTGATEAFF. In DNA form, the CDR3 reads TGTGCCAGTAGTCAGAATACAGGGGCGACTGAAGCTTTCTTT.